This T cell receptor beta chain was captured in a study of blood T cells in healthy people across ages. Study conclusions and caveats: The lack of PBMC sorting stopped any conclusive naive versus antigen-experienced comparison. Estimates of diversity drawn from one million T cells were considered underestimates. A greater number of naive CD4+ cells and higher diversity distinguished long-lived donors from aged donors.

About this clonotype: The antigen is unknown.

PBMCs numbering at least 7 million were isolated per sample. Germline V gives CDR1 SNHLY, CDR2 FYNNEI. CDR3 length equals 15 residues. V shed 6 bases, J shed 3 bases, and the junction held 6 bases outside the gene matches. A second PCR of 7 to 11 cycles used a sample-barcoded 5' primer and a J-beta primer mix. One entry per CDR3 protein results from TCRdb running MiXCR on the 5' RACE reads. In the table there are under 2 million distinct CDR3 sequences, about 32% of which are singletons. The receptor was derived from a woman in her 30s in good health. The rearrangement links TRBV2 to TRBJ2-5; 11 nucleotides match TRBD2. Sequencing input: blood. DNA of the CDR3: TGTGCCAGCAGACCTCGACTAGCGGGGAAAGAGACCCAGTACTTC. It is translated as CASRPRLAGKETQYF.